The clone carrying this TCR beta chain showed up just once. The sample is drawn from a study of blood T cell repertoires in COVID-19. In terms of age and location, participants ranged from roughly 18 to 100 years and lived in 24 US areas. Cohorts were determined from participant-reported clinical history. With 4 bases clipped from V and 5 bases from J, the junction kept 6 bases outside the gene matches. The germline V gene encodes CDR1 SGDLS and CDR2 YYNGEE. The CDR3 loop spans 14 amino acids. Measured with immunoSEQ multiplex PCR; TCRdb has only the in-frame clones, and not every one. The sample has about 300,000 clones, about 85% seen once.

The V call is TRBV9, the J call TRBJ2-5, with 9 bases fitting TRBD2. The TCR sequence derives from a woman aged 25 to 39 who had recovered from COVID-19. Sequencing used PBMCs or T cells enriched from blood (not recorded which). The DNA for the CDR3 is TGTGCCAGCAGCATGGGACTAGCATGGGAGACCCAGTACTTC. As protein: CASSMGLAWETQYF.